This is a list of T cell receptor beta chains from one sample in a study of T cells in Graves' hyperthyroidism and ophthalmopathy. TCRdb itself ran the multiplex PCR reads through MiXCR, one entry per CDR3 protein. This sample has roughly 400,000 distinct CDR3 sequences, with more than 20% found just once. The sequencing sample was made of blood. The receptors come from a man between 50 and 59 years old with Graves' hyperthyroidism. Each CDR3 is given with its conserved first and last residue. D genes are given only for firm matches. Clone size, where shown, is once, few, many, or a class for clones that have expanded.

d_call j_call v_call clone_size cdr3_aa cdr3_nt
TRBD2 TRBJ2-7 TRBV20-1 . CSASSGTSGRKQYF TGCAGTGCTAGCTCCGGGACTAGTGGGAGGAAGCAGTACTTC
TRBD1 TRBJ2-5 TRBV7-3 . CASSQTGGQETQYF TGTGCCAGCAGCCAGACAGGGGGGCAAGAGACCCAGTACTTC
. TRBJ2-5 TRBV6-1 few CASSREGVAGTQYF TGTGCCAGCAGCCGAGAGGGGGTCGCCGGGACCCAGTACTTC
TRBD2 TRBJ2-2 TRBV24-1 . CATSAWTSGNTGELFF TGTGCCACCAGTGCTTGGACTAGCGGGAACACCGGGGAGCTGTTTTTT
. TRBJ2-3 TRBV5-1 . CASSGRQGRADTQYF TGCGCCAGCAGCGGGAGACAGGGGAGGGCAGATACGCAGTATTTT
. TRBJ1-5 TRBV6-1 few CASRSSTSGDGQPQHF TGTGCCAGCAGATCATCTACCTCCGGGGACGGTCAGCCCCAGCATTTT
TRBD2 TRBJ2-7 TRBV27 few CASSLTSGRLGEQYF TGTGCCAGCAGTTTAACTAGCGGGAGACTTGGCGAGCAGTACTTC
. TRBJ1-5 TRBV2 many CASSEGRTLHQPQHF TGTGCCAGCAGTGAGGGACGGACTTTGCATCAGCCCCAGCATTTT
TRBD2 TRBJ2-7 TRBV11-3 many CASSLVGLAGVEQYF TGTGCCAGCAGCTTAGTTGGACTAGCGGGAGTCGAGCAGTACTTC
. TRBJ2-1 TRBV24-1 . CATSDTSVNEQFF TGTGCCACCAGTGATACGTCTGTCAATGAGCAGTTCTTC
TRBD2 TRBJ2-1 TRBV27 . CASKRTSGYNEQFF TGTGCCAGCAAGAGGACTAGCGGCTACAATGAGCAGTTCTTC
TRBD2 TRBJ2-3 TRBV12-3/TRBV12-4 few CASRDEAGAWDTQYF TGTGCCAGCAGAGACGAAGCGGGAGCATGGGATACGCAGTATTTT
TRBD2 TRBJ2-7 TRBV2 few CASSEGTSGTYEQYF TGTGCCAGCAGTGAGGGGACTAGCGGTACCTACGAGCAGTACTTC
. TRBJ2-7 TRBV11-2 few CASSSGAGPTYEQYF TGTGCCAGCAGCTCGGGGGCAGGGCCCACCTACGAGCAGTACTTC